These 7 T cell receptor beta chains were all obtained from the same sample, sequenced in a study of blood T cell repertoires in COVID-19. Only in-frame clones appear in the TCRdb table, and some are missing; sequencing was by immunoSEQ multiplex PCR. This sample yields 250,000 or so clones, of which roughly 90% are seen a single time; under 3.5% belongs to the top ten. Sequencing was done on a sample of peripheral blood. These receptors were taken from a woman aged 30 to 39 with active or convalescent COVID-19.

The chain recombines TRBV2 with TRBJ2-7; possible D gene TRBD1, 5 bases. CDR1 and CDR2 (germline): SNHLY, FYNNEI. This CDR3 has 12 amino acids. V was clipped by 6 bases and J by 5 bases, with 11 bases between them. CDR3 sequence reads: CASSKDRDEQYF. CDR3 nucleotides: TGTGCCAGCAGCAAAGACAGAGACGAGCAGTACTTC. The entire variable domain, with the rest obtained from reference TRBV2 and TRBJ2-7, is as follows: EPEVTQTPSHQVTQMGQEVILRCVPISNHLYFYWYRQILGQKVEFLVSFYNNEISEKSEIFDDQFSVERPDGSNFTLKIRSTKLEDSAMYFCASSKDRDEQYFGPGTRLTVT.

The rearrangement uses TRBV4-3 and TRBJ1-6, with TRBD1 matching 7 bases. Germline V gene lookup returns CDR1 LGHNA and CDR2 YSLEER. CDR3 length: 16 residues. J gave up 8 bases and V 0 bases, and 7 bases lay outside the gene matches. Written as DNA, the CDR3 is TGCGCCAGCAGCCAAGAGGACAGGTCGGAGTATTCACCCCTCCACTTT. It translates to CASSQEDRSEYSPLHF.

The chain combines TRBV20-1 with TRBJ2-5, with a weak D call TRBD2 (7 bases). Looked up from germline, CDR1 is DFQATT and CDR2 is SNEGSKA (reference sequence). V lost 3 bases, J lost 7 bases, and 21 bases lay in between. The CDR3 has 15 amino acids. DNA for the CDR3: TGCAGTGCTAGTTTCGCGGGGGCCGTCACGGGGACCCAGTACTTC. Its protein product is CSASFAGAVTGTQYF.

As to this clone: An end of the junction does not agree with germline; a read error may underlie this. The genes are TRBV7-7 and TRBJ2-3, with 9 bases aligning to TRBD2. Germline-derived CDR1 and CDR2 are SSHAT and FNYEAQ (reference sequence). The CDR3 has 15 residues. The chain's CDR3 is CASSFGTSSTDTQYF. CDR3 in DNA: TGTGCTAGCAGCTTTGGGACTAGCAGCACAGATACGCAGTATTTT.

V and J are TRBV25-1 and TRBJ2-2; 10 positions agree with TRBD1. This CDR3 region has 15 residues. V was clipped by 3 bases and J by 6 bases; unmatched bases: 4. Germline loops: CDR1 MGHDK, CDR2 SYGVNS. CDR3 DNA sequence: TGTGCCAGCAGTGATACGGGACAGGGGTCCGGGGAGCTGTTTTTT. Amino acid sequence: CASSDTGQGSGELFF.

This sequence joins TRBV19 and TRBJ1-2; D not resolved. The ends were cut back, 3 bases at V and 4 bases at J, with 9 bases in the middle. CDR3 size: 13 residues. Germline V gene data show CDR1 as LNHDA and CDR2 as SQIVND (reference sequence). This CDR3 reads CASSIGTIYGYTF. The CDR3 bases are TGTGCCAGTAGTATCGGTACGATCTATGGCTACACCTTC.

CDR3: CATSDTSGVTDTQYF. The CDR3 nucleotides read TGTGCCACCAGTGATACGAGCGGGGTCACAGATACGCAGTATTTT. The chain combines TRBV24-1 with TRBJ2-3, with 7 bases fitting TRBD2. Trimming took 3 bases from V and 2 from J; bases not matched to a gene: 4. Germline CDR1 is KGHDR and CDR2 is SFDVKD. This CDR3 has 15 amino acids.